The next 29 T cell receptor beta chains were all read from a single sample in a study of tumor-infiltrating lymphocytes in primary liver carcinoma. Total RNA amounting to roughly 0.5 ug was the source from which TCR beta cDNA was made with a constant-region primer. Amplification in three nested multiplex PCR rounds with slightly modified ARM-PCR gave rise to TCR beta libraries. TRBV1-TRBV30 forward primers paired with a C-beta reverse primer drove the first two PCR rounds, about 9 cycles each. TCRdb re-called the multiplex PCR reads with MiXCR, one entry per CDR3 protein. The sample has tens of thousands of distinct CDR3 sequences, around 70% seen once. Between about 18 and 33 mg of unsorted bulk tissue served as the source from which RNA and DNA were co-extracted. What was sequenced was liver tumor tissue from sampling region 2. The subset denotes: tumor region T2, inferior pole. Every receptor here comes from a man between 35 and 55 years old with primary liver carcinoma and hepatitis B virus infection.

This sequence joins TRBV4-1 and TRBJ2-1, with 10 nucleotides matching TRBD2. The CDR3 covers 21 residues. Germline-derived CDR1 and CDR2 are MGHRA and YSYEKL. The DNA of the CDR3 is TGCACCAACAGCCATATCCCAGGGAGCGGGAGGGCAATCCGCTCCTACAATGAGCAGTTCTTC. Its translation: CTNSHIPGSGRAIRSYNEQFF.

Turning to this clonotype: Germline and junction disagree at one end, which may indicate a read error. This chain joins TRBV28 and TRBJ2-1; 7 bases map to TRBD1. The CDR3 loop spans 15 amino acids. Germline values: CDR1 MDHEN, CDR2 SYDVKM. In nucleotides, the CDR3 is TGCGCCAGCAACCCCCCCGGACAGGTTACTTATGAGCAGTTCTTC. Protein sequence: CASNPPGQVTYEQFF.

This clonotype was counted only a few times. The CDR3 end shows no conserved phenylalanine or tryptophan, and so a read error is likely. V gene TRBV14 combines with J gene TRBJ2-1, with TRBD2 matching 13 bases. The CDR3 has 17 amino acids. Germline CDR1 and CDR2: SGHDN and FVKESK. The V and J ends lost 0 bases and 7 bases, in that order; junction bases with no gene match: 6. CDR3 region: CASSQDLWTSGRNEQFL. The CDR3 DNA reads TGTGCCAGCAGCCAAGATCTCTGGACTAGCGGGAGAAATGAGCAGTTCTTA.

This clonotype was seen at least ten times. The V call is TRBV18, the J call TRBJ1-6, with 8 bases that match TRBD1. This CDR3 comprises 14 residues. V shed 5 bases, J shed 9 bases, and the junction held 6 bases outside the gene matches. CDR1 is KGHSH and CDR2 is LQKENI in the germline V gene. CDR3 nucleotides: TGTGCCAGCTCATCCGGGACAGGAGCTTCACCCCTCCACTTT. Translated, it gives CASSSGTGASPLHF.

In its sample, this clonotype was seen many times. The gene calls are TRBV30 and TRBJ2-2; perhaps TRBD2 as D (5 bases). The CDR3 has 15 residues. V gave up 1 base and J gave up 3 bases, with 12 bases separating them. Germline assignment: CDR1 GTSNPN and CDR2 SVGIG (reference sequence). The CDR3 sequence: CAWSEASGYTGELFF. CDR3 coding DNA: TGTGCCTGGAGTGAGGCCAGCGGTTACACCGGGGAGCTGTTTTTT.

This clonotype has only a few counts. The chain has TRBV11-2 and TRBJ2-1; no definite D call. CDR1 SGHAT and CDR2 FQNNGV come from the germline V gene. The V end was cut by 5 bases, the J end by 4 bases, with 21 bases between. The CDR3 spans 17 residues. CDR3 DNA sequence: TGTGCCAGCAGCCCTACCATGGCTAGTGGGAAATACAATGAGCAGTTCTTC. Translated: CASSPTMASGKYNEQFF. The complete variable domain, with remaining parts taken from reference TRBV11-2 and TRBJ2-1, reads EAGVAQSPRYKIIEKRQSVAFWCNPISGHATLYWYQQILGQGPKLLIQFQNNGVVDDSQLPKDRFSAERLKGVDSTLKIQPAKLEDSAVYLCASSPTMASGKYNEQFFGPGTRLTVL.

Of note for this clonotype: An end of the junction does not agree with germline; a read error may underlie this. The J gene is TRBJ2-1, the V gene TRBV11-2; D might be TRBD1 or TRBD2, each matching 5 bases. The CDR3 is 16 amino acids. The V gene's germline CDR1 is SGHAT and CDR2 FQNNGV. The DNA for the CDR3 is TGTGCCAGCAGCTCTTATGGGGGATATCGCAGCAATGAGCAGCTCTTC. It yields the protein CASSSYGGYRSNEQLF.

Regarding this clonotype: One end of the junction fails to match germline, which may point to a read error. This chain links TRBV11-2 with TRBJ2-5; maybe TRBD2 (6 bases). This CDR3 comprises 17 residues. CDR1 SGHAT and CDR2 FQNNGV come from the germline V gene. The CDR3 nucleotides are TGTACCAGCAGCTTAATACTAGCCGGTGACTCGAGCGAGACCCAGTACTTC. Translating gives CTSSLILAGDSSETQYF.

About this clonotype: The junction and the germline gene differ at one end; a read error may be behind it. This chain links TRBV6-2 or TRBV6-3 with TRBJ2-5; 9 positions match TRBD2. Germline assignment: CDR1 MNHEY and CDR2 SVGEGT. CDR3 length: 15 residues. CDR3 sequence (DNA): TGTGTCAGCAGTTGGAGTAGCGGGAGTGGAGAGACCCATTACTTC. Translated: CVSSWSSGSGETHYF.

This clonotype was detected only once. A read error may be the cause here, since a much bigger clone is one base away. J is TRBJ2-1 and V is TRBV2, with a tentative D call TRBD1 (5 bases). The germline gives CDR1 SNHLY, CDR2 FYNNEI. CDR3 length equals 13 residues. CDR3 in amino acids: CANSEEFGAEQFF. DNA for the CDR3: TGTGCCAACAGTGAAGAATTTGGGGCTGAGCAGTTCTTC.

This clonotype was observed at least ten times. A read error is possible here, since a much larger clone lies one base away. J is TRBJ1-2 and V is TRBV4-1; D gene unclear. The CDR3 length is 15 residues. The germline gives CDR1 MGHRA, CDR2 YSYEKL. V was trimmed by 8 bases and J by 2 bases, leaving 18 bases between them. CDR3 nucleotides: TGCGCCAGCGGCCCGTCCACTGGACTCAACTATGGCTACACCTTC. Amino acid sequence: CASGPSTGLNYGYTF.

In the case of this clonotype: The CDR3 carries no conserved terminal phenylalanine or tryptophan, so it likely arises from a read error. The chain couples TRBV12-5 to TRBJ1-1; 8 bases map to TRBD1. Germline assignment: CDR1 LGHNT and CDR2 FRNRAP. This CDR3 is 13 amino acids long. After removal of 10 bases from V and 3 bases from J, the junction contained 7 bases not matched to a gene. CDR3 residues: CAIQGDKDTEAFL. The CDR3 region has the DNA TGTGCTATACAGGGGGACAAGGACACTGAAGCTTTCCTT.

This clonotype was recorded only once. Compared with germline, one end of the junction differs, possibly owing to a read error. J is TRBJ2-2 and V is TRBV29-1; D possibly matches TRBD1 or TRBD2 (5 bases each). Germline values: CDR1 SQVTM, CDR2 ANQGSEA. This CDR3 is 14 amino acids long. The CDR3 DNA is TGTAGCGTCCTCGATTCGGGACCCACCGGGGAGCTGTTTTTT. Its translation: CSVLDSGPTGELFF.

Points on this clonotype: The junction departs from germline at one end; a sequencing error may be responsible. The chain joins TRBV5-6 to TRBJ2-3; a possible D gene is TRBD2 (5 bases). Per germline, CDR1 SGHDT and CDR2 YYEEEE. The CDR3 contains 16 residues. The CDR3 region is CVSRYAQRVRPDTQYF. Here the CDR3 DNA reads TGTGTCAGCAGATATGCCCAGAGGGTGCGGCCAGATACGCAGTATTTT. Full variable domain (missing parts from reference TRBV5-6 and TRBJ2-3): DAGVTQSPTHLIKTRGQQVTLRCSPKSGHDTVSWYQQALGQGPQFIFQYYEEEERQRGNFPDRFSGHQFPNYSSELNVNALLLGDSALYLCVSRYAQRVRPDTQYFGPGTRLTVL.

Only one count was recorded for this clonotype. V gene TRBV29-1 combines with J gene TRBJ2-1; D uncertain. V shed 4 bases and J shed 3 bases, with 13 bases lying between them. In germline, CDR1 is SQVTM, CDR2 ANQGSEA. The CDR3 covers 14 residues. The CDR3 here is CSVAIACGYNEQFF. The DNA of the CDR3 is TGCAGCGTTGCCATAGCTTGCGGCTACAATGAGCAGTTCTTC.

About this clonotype itself: It is likely a read error, because the conserved phenylalanine at the end of the CDR3 is missing. The chain links TRBV29-1 to TRBJ1-1; 8 positions match TRBD1. The CDR3 totals 14 residues. The germline V gene encodes CDR1 SQVTM and CDR2 ANQGSEA. CDR3 sequence: CSVELRGRNIEAFY. CDR3 DNA: TGCAGCGTTGAACTCAGGGGGCGGAACATTGAAGCTTTCTAT.

Comment on this clonotype: One end of the junction fails to match germline, which may point to a read error. This rearrangement joins TRBV11-2 to TRBJ2-6, with D unresolved. This CDR3 region has 17 residues. The V gene's germline CDR1 is SGHAT and CDR2 FQNNGV. In DNA form, the CDR3 reads TGTGCCAGCAGCTGGGTACCAAATCTCTCTGGGGTCAACGTCCTGACTTTC. It specifies CASSWVPNLSGVNVLTF.

Written as DNA, the CDR3 is TGTGCCAGCGGTGTTTGGGCAGATACGCAGTATTTT. It translates to CASGVWADTQYF. V is TRBV6-1 and J is TRBJ2-3; D gene ambiguous. Trimming cost V 8 bases and J 4 bases, with 10 bases left between them. Germline V gene sequence: CDR1 MNHNS, CDR2 SASEGT. The CDR3 is 12 amino acids.

In the case of this clonotype: The CDR3 ends on some other residue instead of the conserved phenylalanine or tryptophan, so this is likely a read error. The CDR3 is CASIKGVEQYS. In nucleotides, the CDR3 is TGTGCCAGCATAAAAGGGGTTGAGCAGTACTCC. The chain carries TRBV11-2 and TRBJ2-7; D is perhaps TRBD1 (5 bases). This CDR3 comprises 11 residues. V lost 7 bases to trimming and J lost 7 bases, with 11 bases between them. Germline V gene lookup returns CDR1 SGHAT and CDR2 FQNNGV.

A note on this clonotype: A much bigger clone sits one base away, suggesting this may be a read error. The rearrangement uses TRBV6-5 and TRBJ2-3; 7 bases line up with TRBD1. This CDR3 spans 15 amino acids. Germline CDR1 is MNHEY and CDR2 is SVGAGI. CDR3 DNA: TGTACCAGCAGAACCCCAAAGACAGGGTTAGATACGCAGTTTTTT. Translated, it gives CTSRTPKTGLDTQFF.

The genes are TRBV4-1 and TRBJ2-7, with D possibly being TRBD2 (5 bases). V gave up 3 bases and J gave up 3 bases, with 18 bases separating them. The CDR3 is 16 amino acids. CDR1 is MGHRA and CDR2 is YSYEKL in the germline V gene. CDR3 protein: CASSQVEVGFGYEQYF. DNA of the CDR3: TGCGCCAGCAGCCAGGTGGAGGTGGGGTTTGGCTACGAGCAGTACTTC.

A note on this clonotype: Here the CDR3 omits its conserved ending phenylalanine or tryptophan, so a read error is the likely source. The gene calls are TRBV29-1 and TRBJ2-3; 8 bases are a match to TRBD2. The CDR3 sequence is 16 residues long. CDR1 SQVTM and CDR2 ANQGSEA come from the germline V gene. The CDR3 reads CRVRGLTGGRADTQYS. The CDR3 region has the DNA TGCAGGGTCCGGGGACTAACGGGAGGGAGGGCAGATACGCAGTATTCT.

As regards this clonotype: Relative to the germline gene, one junction end is altered; a read error may explain this. The V call is TRBV6-5, the J call TRBJ1-1; D is ambiguous. Germline CDR1 is MNHEY and CDR2 is SVGAGI. CDR3 length: 13 amino acids. The CDR3 sequence is CASRSLVAPESSF. The DNA of the CDR3 is TGTGCCAGCAGGAGCCTCGTTGCCCCTGAATCTTCCTTT.

The rearrangement links TRBV29-1 to TRBJ2-3; 8 bases align to TRBD1. The DNA end lines up better with TRBJ1-5; the J call may be wrong. The CDR3 has 14 amino acids. Germline V gene data show CDR1 as SQVTM and CDR2 as ANQGSEA. CDR3 loop: CSVSVTGASDTQHF. The CDR3 region has the DNA TGCAGCGTCTCCGTGACAGGGGCGTCAGATACGCAGCATTTT.

This clonotype has a single count. Relative to the germline gene, one junction end is altered; a read error may explain this. This chain links TRBV5-6 with TRBJ1-2, with D possibly TRBD1 on 5 matching bases. The CDR3 length is 16 residues. In germline, CDR1 is SGHDT, CDR2 YYEEEE. The CDR3 DNA reads TGTGCTAGCAGCTTCCGCGACAGTATCGTCAACTATGGCTACACCTTC. This codes for CASSFRDSIVNYGYTF. Looking up the rest from reference TRBV5-6 and TRBJ1-2 gives the full variable domain: DAGVTQSPTHLIKTRGQQVTLRCSPKSGHDTVSWYQQALGQGPQFIFQYYEEEERQRGNFPDRFSGHQFPNYSSELNVNALLLGDSALYLCASSFRDSIVNYGYTFGSGTRLTVV.

As regards this clonotype: This may stem from a read error, because a much larger clone lies one nucleotide away. CDR3 sequence (DNA): TGTGCCAGCATGTGGCTAGCGGGAGGCACAGATACGCGGTATTTT. This codes for CASMWLAGGTDTRYF. The gene calls are TRBV2 and TRBJ2-3; 11 bases are shared with TRBD2. This CDR3 contains 15 residues. Germline loops: CDR1 SNHLY, CDR2 FYNNEI.

This clonotype was observed at least ten times. In nucleotides, the CDR3 is TGTGCCAGCAGTCCAGGGGAGAATCAGCCCCAGCATTTT. This codes for CASSPGENQPQHF. The chain joins TRBV2 to TRBJ1-5; D might be TRBD1 (6 bases). The CDR3 runs to 13 residues. Germline values: CDR1 SNHLY, CDR2 FYNNEI. V was pared by 5 bases and J by 4 bases, with 9 bases between.

On this clonotype itself: This CDR3 is missing its conserved last phenylalanine or tryptophan, likely due to a read error. This sequence joins TRBV29-1 and TRBJ2-3; 9 nucleotides agree with TRBD2. CDR1 and CDR2 (germline): SQVTM, ANQGSEA. CDR3 length: 14 residues. The CDR3 region is CSSEGSGSADTQYL. CDR3 bases: TGTAGCTCTGAGGGTAGCGGGAGTGCAGATACGCAGTATTTA.

A note on this clonotype: The junction does not match germline at one end; this may be a read error. This CDR3 is CASRSGAERLF. The CDR3, as DNA: TGTGCCAGCAGGAGCGGGGCTGAGCGGTTATTC. The chain has TRBV6-5 and TRBJ2-1; TRBD2 agrees at 7 bases. Germline CDR1 MNHEY, CDR2 SVGAGI. CDR3 length: 11 amino acids.